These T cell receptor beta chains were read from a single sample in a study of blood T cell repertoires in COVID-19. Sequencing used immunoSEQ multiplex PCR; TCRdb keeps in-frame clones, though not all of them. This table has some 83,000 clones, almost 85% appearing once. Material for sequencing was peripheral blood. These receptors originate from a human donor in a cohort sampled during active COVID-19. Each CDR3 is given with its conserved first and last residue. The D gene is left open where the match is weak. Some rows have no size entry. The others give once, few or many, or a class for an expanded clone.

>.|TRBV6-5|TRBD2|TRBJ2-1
TGTGCCAGTAACAGCCTGGCGGGGGACAATGAGCAGTTCTTC
CASNSLAGDNEQFF
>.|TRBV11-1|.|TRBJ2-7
TGTGCCAGCAGCTTGGGCTACCTCTACGAGCAGTACTTC
CASSLGYLYEQYF
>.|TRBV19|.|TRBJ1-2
TGTGCCTCCCAACCAGGGGTGGGCGGCTACACCTTC
CASQPGVGGYTF
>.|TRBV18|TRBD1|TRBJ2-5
TGTGCCAGCTCACCACGGACAGGGGGTTCGCGGGAGACCCAGTACTTC
CASSPRTGGSRETQYF
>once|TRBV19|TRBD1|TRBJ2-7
TGTGCCAGTAGTCCCCGGGACAGAACCTACGAGCAGTACTTC
CASSPRDRTYEQYF
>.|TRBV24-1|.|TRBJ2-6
TGTGCCACCAGTCCGGGAAGAAACTCTGGGGCCAACGTCCTGACTTTC
CATSPGRNSGANVLTF
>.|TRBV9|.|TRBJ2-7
TGTGCCAGCACCATGAGTCCGTCGTCTTATTACGAGCAGTACTTC
CASTMSPSSYYEQYF
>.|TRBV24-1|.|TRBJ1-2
TGTGCCACCAGTGACCGACGGGGGTTCAACTATGGCTACACCTTC
CATSDRRGFNYGYTF
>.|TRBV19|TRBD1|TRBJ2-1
TGTGCCAGTAGTAGGGACAGGGCGTACAATGAGCAGTTCTTC
CASSRDRAYNEQFF
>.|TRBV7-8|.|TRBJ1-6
TGTGCCAGCAGCTTAACTGACAGTGTTAATTCACCCCTCCACTTT
CASSLTDSVNSPLHF
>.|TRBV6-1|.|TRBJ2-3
TGTGCCAGCAGTGAAGTGTTCTCGCGGGGAGATACGCAGTATTTT
CASSEVFSRGDTQYF
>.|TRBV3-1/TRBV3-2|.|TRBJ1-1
TGTGCCAGCAGCAGGGGTAGGGGCACTGAAGCTTTCTTT
CASSRGRGTEAFF
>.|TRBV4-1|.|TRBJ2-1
TGCGCCAGCAGCCAAGGGGCGGGGAGGTTCTTC
CASSQGAGRFF
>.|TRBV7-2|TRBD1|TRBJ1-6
TGTGCCAGCAGCCGGGGACAGGGGAATTCACCCCTCCACTTT
CASSRGQGNSPLHF
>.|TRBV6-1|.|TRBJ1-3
TGTGCCAGCAGTGAGGCCACCTCAATCTCTGGAAACACCATATATTTT
CASSEATSISGNTIYF
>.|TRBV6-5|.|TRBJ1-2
TGTGCCAGGTCTTGGGCCAAGAACTATGGCTACACCTTC
CARSWAKNYGYTF
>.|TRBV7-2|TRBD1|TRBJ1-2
TGTGCCAGCAGCACGGACAGGGCGCGAGATGGCTACACCTTC
CASSTDRARDGYTF
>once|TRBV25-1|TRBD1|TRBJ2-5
TGTGCCAGCGGACAGGGGGCAGTGGGGACCCAGTACTTC
CASGQGAVGTQYF
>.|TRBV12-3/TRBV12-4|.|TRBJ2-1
TGTGCCAGCAGTTTAGGGCAGGGTGAGCAGTTCTTC
CASSLGQGEQFF
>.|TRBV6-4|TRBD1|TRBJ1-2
TGTGCCAGCAGTGACGCAGACAGGGTCTATGGCTACACCTTC
CASSDADRVYGYTF
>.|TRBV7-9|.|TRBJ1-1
TGTGCCAGCAGCAGTAGCCGAGGGGGTAGGAGGACTGAAGCTTTCTTT
CASSSSRGGRRTEAFF
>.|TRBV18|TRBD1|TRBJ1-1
TGTGCCAGCTCACTTCCTACAGGGGCCCATCGGGACACTGAAGCTTTCTTT
CASSLPTGAHRDTEAFF
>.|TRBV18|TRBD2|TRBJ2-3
TGTGCCAGCTCACCACCCCCGGGTAGCGGGGGGGAGCCAGATACGCAGTATTTT
CASSPPPGSGGEPDTQYF
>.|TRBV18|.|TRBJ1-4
TGTGCCAGCTCACCACCGAGGCGGGACTCTCCGGATGAAAAACTGTTTTTT
CASSPPRRDSPDEKLFF
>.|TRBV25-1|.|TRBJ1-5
TGTGCCAGCAGTGAGTTCGCGAGCAATCAGCCCCAGCATTTT
CASSEFASNQPQHF
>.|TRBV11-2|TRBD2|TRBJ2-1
TGTGCCAGCAGCCGTAGCGGGGTCTCCTACAATGAGCAGTTCTTC
CASSRSGVSYNEQFF
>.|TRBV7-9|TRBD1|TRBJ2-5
TGTGCCAGCAGACCCGGGACAGGCGGGTACCAAGAGACCCAGTACTTC
CASRPGTGGYQETQYF
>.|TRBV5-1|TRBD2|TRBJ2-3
TGCGCCAGCAGCTTTACTCCCACAACTAGCGGGGGGAGAGATACGCAGTATTTT
CASSFTPTTSGGRDTQYF
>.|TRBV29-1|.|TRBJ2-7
TGCAGCGTTCAGGGTATCGGGGAGCAGTACTTC
CSVQGIGEQYF
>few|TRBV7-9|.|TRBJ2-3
TGTGCCAGCAGCGCCACGTACCGGGACTGGGCTCGCACAGATACGCAGTATTTT
CASSATYRDWARTDTQYF
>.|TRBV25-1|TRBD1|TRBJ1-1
TGTGCCAGCAGTGACCCGACAGGGGTAGGCACTGAAGCTTTCTTT
CASSDPTGVGTEAFF
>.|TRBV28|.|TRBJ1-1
TGTGCCAGCAGTTCAGGGACACTCATGAACACTGAAGCTTTCTTT
CASSSGTLMNTEAFF
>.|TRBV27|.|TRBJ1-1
TGTGCCAGCAGTTTATCAGGGCAGGGGAGGGTCACTGAAGCTTTCTTT
CASSLSGQGRVTEAFF
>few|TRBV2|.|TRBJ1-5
TGTGCCAGCAGCCCCGCCCAACCCCGGAATCAGCCCCAGCATTTT
CASSPAQPRNQPQHF
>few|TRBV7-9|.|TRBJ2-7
TGTGCCAGCAGCTTATTTTCCGGAGGGTACGAGCAGTACTTC
CASSLFSGGYEQYF